This T cell receptor beta chain derives from a study of cytomegalovirus exposure and HLA in healthy donors. Study findings and constraints: For presence/absence analyses, sequencing depth was assumed to be roughly uniform across donors. Earlier analysis found most TCR beta V segments productive about 90% or about 30% of the time. Some V segments, TRBV6-2 and TRBV6-3 among them, were indistinguishable and were therefore excluded.

Details on this clone: Its antigen is unidentified.

Germline values: CDR1 SGHNT, CDR2 YYREEE (reference sequence). The CDR3 has 16 residues. Both 60 Vbeta primers and 13 Jbeta primers went into the PCR. Sequencing used immunoSEQ multiplex PCR; TCRdb keeps in-frame clones, though not all of them. The data hold 210,000 or so clones, with 77% observed a single time. The rearrangement joins TRBV5-4 to TRBJ2-5, with D maybe TRBD1 (5 bases). Judging by the DNA end, TRBJ2-7 fits better; the J call may be wrong. The material sequenced was PBMCs. The TCR was taken from an older woman in good health and CMV-seropositive. In nucleotides, the CDR3 is TGTGCCAGCAGCTTGGGGACACCTACTGCAACCTACGAGCAGTACTTC. Its translation: CASSLGTPTATYEQYF.